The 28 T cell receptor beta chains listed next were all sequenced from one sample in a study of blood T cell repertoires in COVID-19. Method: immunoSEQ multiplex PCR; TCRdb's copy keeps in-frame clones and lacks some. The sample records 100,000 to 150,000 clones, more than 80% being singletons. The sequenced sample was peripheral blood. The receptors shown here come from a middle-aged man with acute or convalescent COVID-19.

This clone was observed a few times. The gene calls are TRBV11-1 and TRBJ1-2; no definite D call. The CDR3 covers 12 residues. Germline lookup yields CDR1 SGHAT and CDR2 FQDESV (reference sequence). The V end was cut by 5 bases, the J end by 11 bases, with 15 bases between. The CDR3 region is CASSVSAGWYTF. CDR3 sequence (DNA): TGTGCCAGCAGCGTGTCTGCGGGGTGGTACACCTTC.

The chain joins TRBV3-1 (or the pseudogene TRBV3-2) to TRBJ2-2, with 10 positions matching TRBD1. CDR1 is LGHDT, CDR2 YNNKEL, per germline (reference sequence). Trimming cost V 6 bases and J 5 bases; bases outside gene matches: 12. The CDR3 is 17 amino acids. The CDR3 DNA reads TGTGCCAGCAGACCAGCGACAGGGGGCGCTTATACCGGGGAGCTGTTTTTT. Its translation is CASRPATGGAYTGELFF.

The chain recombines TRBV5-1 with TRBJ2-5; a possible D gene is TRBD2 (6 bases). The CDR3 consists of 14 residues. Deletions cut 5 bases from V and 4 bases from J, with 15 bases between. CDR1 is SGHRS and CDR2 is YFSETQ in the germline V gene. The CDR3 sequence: CASSIAVGRETQYF. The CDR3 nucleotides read TGCGCCAGCAGTATAGCGGTAGGGCGAGAGACCCAGTACTTC.

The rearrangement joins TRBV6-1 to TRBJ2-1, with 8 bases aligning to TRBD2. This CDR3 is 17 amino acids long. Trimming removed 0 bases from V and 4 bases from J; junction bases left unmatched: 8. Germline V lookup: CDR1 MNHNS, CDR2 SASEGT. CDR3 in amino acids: CASSEAVAGPFYNEQFF. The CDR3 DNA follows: TGTGCCAGCAGTGAAGCTGTAGCGGGACCCTTTTACAATGAGCAGTTCTTC.

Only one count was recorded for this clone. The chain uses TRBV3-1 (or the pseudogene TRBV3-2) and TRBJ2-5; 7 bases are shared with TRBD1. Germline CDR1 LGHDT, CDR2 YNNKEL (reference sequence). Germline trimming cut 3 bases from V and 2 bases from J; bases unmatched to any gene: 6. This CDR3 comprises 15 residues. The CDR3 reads CASSQRTGGQETQYF. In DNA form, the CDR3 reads TGTGCCAGCAGCCAGCGGACAGGCGGGCAAGAGACCCAGTACTTC.

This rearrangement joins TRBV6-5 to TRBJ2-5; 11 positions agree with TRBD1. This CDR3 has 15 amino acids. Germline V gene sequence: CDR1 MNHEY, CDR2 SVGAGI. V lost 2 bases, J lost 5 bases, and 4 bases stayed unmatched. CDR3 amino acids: CASSYTGQGGETQYF. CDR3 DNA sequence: TGTGCCAGCAGTTACACGGGACAGGGGGGCGAGACCCAGTACTTC.

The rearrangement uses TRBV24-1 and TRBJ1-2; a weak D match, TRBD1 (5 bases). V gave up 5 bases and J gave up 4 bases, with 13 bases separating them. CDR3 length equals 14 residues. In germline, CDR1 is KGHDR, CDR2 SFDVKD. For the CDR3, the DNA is TGTGCCACCAGTGCCTCGGACGGGGGCTATGGCTACACCTTC. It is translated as CATSASDGGYGYTF.

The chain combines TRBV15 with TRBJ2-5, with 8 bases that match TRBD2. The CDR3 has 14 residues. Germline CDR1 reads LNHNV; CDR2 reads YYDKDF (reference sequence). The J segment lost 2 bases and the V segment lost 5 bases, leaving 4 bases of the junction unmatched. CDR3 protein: CATSLGLAQETQYF. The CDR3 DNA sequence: TGTGCCACCAGCCTCGGACTAGCTCAAGAGACCCAGTACTTC.

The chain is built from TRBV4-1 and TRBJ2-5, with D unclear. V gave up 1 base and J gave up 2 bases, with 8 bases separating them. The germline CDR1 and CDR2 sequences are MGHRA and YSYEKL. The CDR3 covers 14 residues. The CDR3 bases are TGCGCCAGCAGCCAAGTTTCGTTTCAAGAGACCCAGTACTTC. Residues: CASSQVSFQETQYF.

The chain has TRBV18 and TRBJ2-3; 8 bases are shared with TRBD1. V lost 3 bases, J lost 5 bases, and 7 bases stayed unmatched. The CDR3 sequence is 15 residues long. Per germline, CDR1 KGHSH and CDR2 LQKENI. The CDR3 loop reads CASSPGQGLGDTQYF. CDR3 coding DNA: TGTGCCAGCTCACCTGGACAGGGCCTGGGAGATACGCAGTATTTT.

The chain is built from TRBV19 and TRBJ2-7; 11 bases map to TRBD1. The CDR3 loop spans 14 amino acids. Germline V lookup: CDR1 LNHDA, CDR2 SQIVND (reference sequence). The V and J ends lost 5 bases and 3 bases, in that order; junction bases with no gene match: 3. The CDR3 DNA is TGTGCCAGTAGTCTGGGACAGGGGGACTACGAGCAGTACTTC. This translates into CASSLGQGDYEQYF.

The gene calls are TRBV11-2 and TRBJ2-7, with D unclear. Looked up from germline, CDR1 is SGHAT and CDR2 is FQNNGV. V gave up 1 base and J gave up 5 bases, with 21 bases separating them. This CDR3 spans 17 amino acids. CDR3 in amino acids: CASSLVGSGHGRNEQYF. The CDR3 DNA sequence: TGTGCCAGCAGCTTAGTGGGTTCAGGCCATGGTAGGAACGAGCAGTACTTC. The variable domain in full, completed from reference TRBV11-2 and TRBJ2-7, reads EAGVAQSPRYKIIEKRQSVAFWCNPISGHATLYWYQQILGQGPKLLIQFQNNGVVDDSQLPKDRFSAERLKGVDSTLKIQPAKLEDSAVYLCASSLVGSGHGRNEQYFGPGTRLTVT.

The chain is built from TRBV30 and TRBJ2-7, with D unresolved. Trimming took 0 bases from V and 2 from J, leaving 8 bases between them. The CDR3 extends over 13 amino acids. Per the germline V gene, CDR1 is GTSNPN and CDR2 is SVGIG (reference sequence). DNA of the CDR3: TGTGCCTGGAGTGTAAGGCTAGCCTACGAGCAGTACTTC. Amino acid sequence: CAWSVRLAYEQYF.

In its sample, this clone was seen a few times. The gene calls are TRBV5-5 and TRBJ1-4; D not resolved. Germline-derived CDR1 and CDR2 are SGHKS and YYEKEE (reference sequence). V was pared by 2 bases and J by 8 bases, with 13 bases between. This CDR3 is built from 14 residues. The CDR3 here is CASSFGQRLEKLFF. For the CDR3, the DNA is TGTGCCAGCAGCTTCGGGCAGCGGCTAGAAAAACTGTTTTTT.

DNA of the CDR3: TGTGCCAGTAGTATAAATACAGGGGGAGGCTACACCTTC. Its translation is CASSINTGGGYTF. The genes are TRBV19 and TRBJ1-2; 8 nucleotides line up with TRBD1. The CDR3 runs to 13 residues. Germline trimming cut 2 bases from V and 8 bases from J; bases unmatched to any gene: 4. Germline V CDR1 and CDR2: LNHDA, SQIVND (reference sequence). Full variable domain (rest looked up from reference TRBV19 and TRBJ1-2): DGGITQSPKYLFRKEGQNVTLSCEQNLNHDAMYWYRQDPGQGLRLIYYSQIVNDFQKGDIAEGYSVSREKKESFPLTVTSAQKNPTAFYLCASSINTGGGYTFGSGTRLTVV.

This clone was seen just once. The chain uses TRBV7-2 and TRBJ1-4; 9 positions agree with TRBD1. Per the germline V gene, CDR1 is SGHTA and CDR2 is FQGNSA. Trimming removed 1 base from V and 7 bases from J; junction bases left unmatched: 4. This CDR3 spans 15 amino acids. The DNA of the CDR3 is TGTGCCAGCAGCTTAGGGACAGGGGCGGGTGAAAAACTGTTTTTT. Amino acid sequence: CASSLGTGAGEKLFF. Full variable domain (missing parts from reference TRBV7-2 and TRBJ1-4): GAGVSQSPSNKVTEKGKDVELRCDPISGHTALYWYRQSLGQGLEFLIYFQGNSAPDKSGLPSDRFSAERTGGSVSTLTIQRTQQEDSAVYLCASSLGTGAGEKLFFGSGTQLSVL.

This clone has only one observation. CDR3 sequence: CASSVAGDGEKLFF. The CDR3, as DNA: TGTGCCAGCAGCGTGGCGGGGGATGGTGAAAAACTGTTTTTT. The chain has TRBV9 and TRBJ1-4; tentatively, D is TRBD1 (5 bases). V lost 2 bases and J 7 bases, leaving 12 bases between the germline ends. Germline V gives CDR1 SGDLS, CDR2 YYNGEE. The CDR3 has 14 residues.

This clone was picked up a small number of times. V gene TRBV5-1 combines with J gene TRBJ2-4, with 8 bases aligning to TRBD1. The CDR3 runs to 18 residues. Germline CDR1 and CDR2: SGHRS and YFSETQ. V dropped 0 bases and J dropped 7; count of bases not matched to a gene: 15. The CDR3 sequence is CASSLGLLITGGGNIQYF. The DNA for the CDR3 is TGCGCCAGCAGCTTGGGCCTACTTATCACAGGGGGAGGTAACATTCAGTACTTC.

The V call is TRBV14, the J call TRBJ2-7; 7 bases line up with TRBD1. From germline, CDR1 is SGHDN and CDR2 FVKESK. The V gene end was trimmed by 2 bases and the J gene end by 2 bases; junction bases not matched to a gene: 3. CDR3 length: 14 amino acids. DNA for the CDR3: TGTGCCAGCAGCCAATTAGGGGGCCCCTACGAGCAGTACTTC. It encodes CASSQLGGPYEQYF.

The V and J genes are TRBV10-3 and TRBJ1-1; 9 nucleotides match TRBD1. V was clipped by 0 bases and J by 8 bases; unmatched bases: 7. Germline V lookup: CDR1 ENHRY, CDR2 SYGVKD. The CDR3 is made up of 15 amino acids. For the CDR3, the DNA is TGTGCCATCAGTGAGTCAACAGGGGGCATGCCCGAAGCTTTCTTT. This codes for CAISESTGGMPEAFF.

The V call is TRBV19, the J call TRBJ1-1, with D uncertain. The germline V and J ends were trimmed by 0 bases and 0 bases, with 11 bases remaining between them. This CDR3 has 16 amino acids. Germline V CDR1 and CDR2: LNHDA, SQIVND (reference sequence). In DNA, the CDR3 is TGTGCCAGTAGTATAGATCGAGGCATTTTGAACACTGAAGCTTTCTTT. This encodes CASSIDRGILNTEAFF.

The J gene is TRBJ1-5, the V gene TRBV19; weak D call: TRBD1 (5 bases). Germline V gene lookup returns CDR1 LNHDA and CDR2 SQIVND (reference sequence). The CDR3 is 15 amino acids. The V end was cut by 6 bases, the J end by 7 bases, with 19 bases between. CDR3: CASRISGGWGQPQHF. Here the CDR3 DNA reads TGTGCCAGTAGGATTTCGGGAGGGTGGGGCCAGCCCCAGCATTTT.

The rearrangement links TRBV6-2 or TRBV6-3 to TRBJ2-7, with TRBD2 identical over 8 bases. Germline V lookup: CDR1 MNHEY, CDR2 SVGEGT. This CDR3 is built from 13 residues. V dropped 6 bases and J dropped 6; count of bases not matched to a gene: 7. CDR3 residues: CASSRSGGGEQYF. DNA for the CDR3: TGTGCCAGCAGCCGGAGCGGGGGTGGCGAGCAGTACTTC.

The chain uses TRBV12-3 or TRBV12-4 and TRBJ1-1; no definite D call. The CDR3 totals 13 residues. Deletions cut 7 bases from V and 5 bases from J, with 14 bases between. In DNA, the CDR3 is TGTGCCAGCACCCCCCACCCGGAGACTGAAGCTTTCTTT. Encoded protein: CASTPHPETEAFF.

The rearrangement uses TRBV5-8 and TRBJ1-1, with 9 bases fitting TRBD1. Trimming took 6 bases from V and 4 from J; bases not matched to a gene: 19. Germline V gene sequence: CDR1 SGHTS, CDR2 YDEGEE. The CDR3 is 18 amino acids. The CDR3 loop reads CASTDWTGAGAMRTEAFF. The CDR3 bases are TGTGCCAGCACCGATTGGACAGGGGCAGGTGCCATGCGCACTGAAGCTTTCTTT. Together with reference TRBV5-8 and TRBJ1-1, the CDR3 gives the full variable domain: EAGVTQSPTHLIKTRGQQATLRCSPISGHTSVYWYQQALGLGLQFLLWYDEGEERNRGNFPPRFSGRQFPNYSSELNVNALELEDSALYLCASTDWTGAGAMRTEAFFGQGTRLTVV.

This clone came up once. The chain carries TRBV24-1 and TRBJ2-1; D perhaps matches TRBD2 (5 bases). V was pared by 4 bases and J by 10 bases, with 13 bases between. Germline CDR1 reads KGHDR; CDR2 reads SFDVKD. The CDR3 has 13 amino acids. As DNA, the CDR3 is TGTGCCACCAGTGACCGTCATAGAGGGGAGCAGTTCTTC. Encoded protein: CATSDRHRGEQFF.

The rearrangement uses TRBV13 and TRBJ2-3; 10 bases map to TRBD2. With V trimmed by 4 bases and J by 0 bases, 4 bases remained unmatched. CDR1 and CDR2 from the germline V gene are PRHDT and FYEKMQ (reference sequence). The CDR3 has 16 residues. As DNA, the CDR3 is TGTGCCAGCAGCTCCCCAGCGGGAGGGAGCACAGATACGCAGTATTTT. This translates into CASSSPAGGSTDTQYF.

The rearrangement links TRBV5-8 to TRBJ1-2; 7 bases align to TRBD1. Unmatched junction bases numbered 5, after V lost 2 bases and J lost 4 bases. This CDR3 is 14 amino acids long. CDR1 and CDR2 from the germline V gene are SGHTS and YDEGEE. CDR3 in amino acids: CASSFWQGVYGYTF. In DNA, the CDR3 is TGTGCCAGCAGCTTTTGGCAGGGGGTCTATGGCTACACCTTC. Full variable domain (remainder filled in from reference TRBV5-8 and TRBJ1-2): EAGVTQSPTHLIKTRGQQATLRCSPISGHTSVYWYQQALGLGLQFLLWYDEGEERNRGNFPPRFSGRQFPNYSSELNVNALELEDSALYLCASSFWQGVYGYTFGSGTRLTVV.